Listed here is a single T cell receptor (beta chain). TCRdb's copy holds only in-frame clones and misses some; the assay was immunoSEQ multiplex PCR. This table has 65,000 to 85,000 clones, 75% to 90% appearing once. The CDR3 covers 13 residues. Deletions cut 2 bases from V and 7 bases from J, with 11 bases between. Germline V gene sequence: CDR1 MNHNY, CDR2 SVGAGI (reference sequence). This entry comes from a study of control samples from healthy donors and cancer patients. V and J are TRBV6-6 and TRBJ1-1; D is perhaps TRBD1 (6 bases). The sequence was collected from a woman aged 45-65 years with colorectal cancer. The sequenced material came from PBMCs. The CDR3 reads CASSYLIQGEAFF. As DNA, the CDR3 is TGTGCCAGCAGTTACCTGATACAGGGTGAAGCTTTCTTT.